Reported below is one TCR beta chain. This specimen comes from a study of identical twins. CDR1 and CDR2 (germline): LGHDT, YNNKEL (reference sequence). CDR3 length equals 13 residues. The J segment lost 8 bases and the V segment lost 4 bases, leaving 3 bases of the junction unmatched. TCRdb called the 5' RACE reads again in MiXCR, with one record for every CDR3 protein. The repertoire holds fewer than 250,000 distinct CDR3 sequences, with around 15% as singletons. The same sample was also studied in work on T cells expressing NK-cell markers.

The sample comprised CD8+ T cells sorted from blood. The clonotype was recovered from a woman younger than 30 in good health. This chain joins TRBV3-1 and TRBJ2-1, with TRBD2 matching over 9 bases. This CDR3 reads CASSPTSGHEQFF. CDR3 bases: TGTGCCAGCAGCCCTACTAGCGGGCATGAGCAGTTCTTC.